This T cell receptor beta chain derives from a study of regulatory T cells in long-lasting Graves disease. Time point noted: persistent/refractory GD, antithyroid drugs over 5 years with positive TRAb. TCR sequences were obtained from RNA taken from PBMCs. As a group, patients came from one endocrinology department in Xi'an, China. This CDR3 comprises 13 residues. Germline values: CDR1 MNHNS, CDR2 SASEGT. The V gene lost 6 bases and the J gene lost 0 bases, with 8 bases spanning the gap. Arm-PCR of CDR3 regions with iRepertoire HTBI primers generated TCR beta libraries. TCRdb independently ran MiXCR on the multiplex PCR reads; one entry per CDR3 protein. The sample includes almost 350,000 distinct CDR3 sequences, about 18% of them seen just once. This clonotype was seen many times. As yet, its antigen is unknown. General observations from the study: A limited number of samples was an acknowledged limitation. Among samples with persistent disease, TRBV28, TRBJ1-2 and TRBJ2-5 were favored.

This chain connects TRBV6-1 to TRBJ1-2; the D gene is possibly TRBD1 (6 bases). This sequence was found in a female donor with Graves disease. Specimen: peripheral blood mononuclear cells (PBMCs), collected when the disease was refractory, from a patient treated with antithyroid drugs. CDR3 residues: CASRDSSNYGYTF. The CDR3 DNA sequence: TGTGCCAGCAGGGACAGCTCTAACTATGGCTACACCTTC.